The next 8 T cell receptor beta chains were all read from a single sample in a study of regulatory and conventional T cells in RAG deficiency. Only in-frame clones appear in the TCRdb table, and some are missing; sequencing was by immunoSEQ multiplex PCR. Of around 29,000 clones in the sample, around 96% are singletons; the top ten hold over 0.35%. Genomic DNA came from blood conventional CD4+ T cells gated CD25-low CD127-high. The data were also submitted as part of a second study, on regulatory T cells. As that report states: Amplification used 52 TRBV primers and 13 TRBJ primers.

Sequenced sample: CD25- CD4+ T cells sorted from blood. Receptors were obtained from a human donor in good health.

The CDR3 nucleotides are TGTGCCAGCACCGAGGGAGGGGTAGACACCGGGGAGCTGTTTTTT. Translation: CASTEGGVDTGELFF. The chain couples TRBV6-1 to TRBJ2-2; TRBD2 matches at 7 bases. V gave up 7 bases and J gave up 3 bases; unmatched junction bases: 8. The V gene's germline CDR1 is MNHNS and CDR2 SASEGT. The CDR3 extends over 15 amino acids.

CDR3 sequence: CASSLDLVGGVGSPLHF. The CDR3, as DNA: TGTGCCAGCAGCTTAGATCTAGTTGGAGGGGTCGGTTCACCCCTCCACTTT. This sequence joins TRBV7-2 and TRBJ1-6; possibly TRBD1 for D (5 bases). Trimming pared 1 base from V and 9 bases from J, leaving 19 bases between. Germline assignment: CDR1 SGHTA and CDR2 FQGNSA. The CDR3 spans 17 residues.

The chain links TRBV7-3 to TRBJ2-1, with TRBD2 identical over 8 bases. CDR1 SGHTA and CDR2 FQGTGA come from the germline V gene. The V gene end was trimmed by 0 bases and the J gene end by 0 bases; junction bases not matched to a gene: 1. This CDR3 region has 16 residues. CDR3 bases: TGTGCCAGCAGCTTAACTAGCGGGGCCTCCTACAATGAGCAGTTCTTC. Translated, it gives CASSLTSGASYNEQFF.

V gene TRBV15 combines with J gene TRBJ2-7, with 8 bases that match TRBD2. Losses at the gene ends were 1 base for V and 1 base for J; bases not matched to a gene: 6. The CDR3 loop spans 16 amino acids. Germline V gene lookup returns CDR1 LNHNV and CDR2 YYDKDF (reference sequence). DNA for the CDR3: TGTGCCACCAGCAGAGGGCCCGGGGGGGAGTCCTACGAGCAGTACTTC. It yields the protein CATSRGPGGESYEQYF.

The chain couples TRBV6-1 to TRBJ1-1; D is ambiguous. Trimming removed 2 bases from V and 0 bases from J, with 22 bases in between. From germline, CDR1 is MNHNS and CDR2 SASEGT. The CDR3 is made up of 19 amino acids. The CDR3 region has the DNA TGTGCCAGCAGTGAATGGCCCCCAGGCAGCCGATCCTTGAACACTGAAGCTTTCTTT. It specifies CASSEWPPGSRSLNTEAFF.

This clone was observed a single time. The chain employs TRBV5-4 and TRBJ2-7; D call uncertain. V was cut by 2 bases and J by 5 bases, with 8 bases left in between. The CDR3 extends over 12 amino acids. Germline lookup yields CDR1 SGHNT and CDR2 YYREEE (reference sequence). CDR3 protein: CASSFSPHEQYF. DNA of the CDR3: TGTGCCAGCAGCTTTTCTCCCCACGAGCAGTACTTC.

In regard to this clone: Different DNA sequences within this sample yield the same CDR3. The J gene is TRBJ2-5, the V gene TRBV30, with D unclear. The germline V gene encodes CDR1 GTSNPN and CDR2 SVGIG (reference sequence). V was clipped by 2 bases and J by 5 bases, with 3 bases between them. The CDR3 contains 10 residues. CDR3 protein: CAWSQETQYF. The DNA of the CDR3 is TGTGCCTGGAGTCAGGAGACCCAGTACTTC.

Only one count was recorded for this clone. The V and J genes are TRBV2 and TRBJ2-7; TRBD1 aligns across 7 bases. V was clipped by 8 bases and J by 12 bases; unmatched bases: 13. Germline CDR1 SNHLY, CDR2 FYNNEI. The CDR3 is 12 residues long. The CDR3 coding sequence is TGTGCCAGCCGGAGAGAGTCCAGGGGGTCGTACTTC. This encodes CASRRESRGSYF.